The 7 T cell receptor beta chains in this list originate from one sample, sequenced in a study of blood T cell repertoires in COVID-19. Profiling relied on immunoSEQ multiplex PCR, and the TCRdb table lists in-frame clones only, not all of them. The repertoire holds a few hundred thousand clones, with over 75% as singletons. Sequencing was done on a sample of peripheral blood. Every receptor here comes from a woman aged 25 to 39 with acute or convalescent COVID-19.

The chain links TRBV4-1 to TRBJ2-5, with 10 bases that match TRBD2. The length of the CDR3 is 15 residues. J lost 4 bases, V lost 3 bases, and 5 bases had no gene match. Germline-derived CDR1 and CDR2 are MGHRA and YSYEKL. CDR3 sequence reads: CASSQLAGAAETQYF. CDR3 DNA: TGCGCCAGCAGCCAGCTAGCGGGAGCGGCAGAGACCCAGTACTTC.

The gene calls are TRBV3-1 (or the pseudogene TRBV3-2) and TRBJ2-3, with 10 positions matching TRBD2. There are 17 residues in the CDR3. V was pared by 4 bases and J by 2 bases, with 9 bases of the junction left unmatched. Per germline, CDR1 LGHDT and CDR2 YNNKEL (reference sequence). The CDR3: CASSPLTSGTPTDTQYF. CDR3 in DNA: TGTGCCAGCAGCCCGCTAACTAGCGGGACCCCCACAGATACGCAGTATTTT.

This clone was counted only a few times. The V call is TRBV19, the J call TRBJ1-1, with 8 bases lining up with TRBD1. CDR3 length: 16 residues. CDR1 is LNHDA and CDR2 is SQIVND in the germline V gene (reference sequence). With 5 bases clipped from V and 1 base from J, the junction kept 9 bases outside the gene matches. The CDR3 bases are TGTGCCAGTAGTGCCCGGACAGGGACCGGGAACACTGAAGCTTTCTTT. This codes for CASSARTGTGNTEAFF.

The V and J genes are TRBV6-6 and TRBJ1-1; D is perhaps TRBD1 (5 bases). CDR3 size: 16 residues. Trimming pared 6 bases from V and 3 bases from J, leaving 20 bases between. Germline V CDR1 and CDR2: MNHNY, SVGAGI (reference sequence). The CDR3, as DNA: TGTGCCAGCAGCCCCGACAGTTGGTTGATGTACACTGAAGCTTTCTTT. Translating it yields CASSPDSWLMYTEAFF.

The rearrangement joins TRBV29-1 to TRBJ2-1; TRBD2 agrees at 9 bases. Trimming at V came to 0 bases and at J to 1 base, leaving 4 bases not matched to a gene. Germline V gene lookup returns CDR1 SQVTM and CDR2 ANQGSEA. There are 16 residues in the CDR3. In DNA form, the CDR3 reads TGCAGCGTTGAAGATCGGGCGGGAGGGTCCTACAATGAGCAGTTCTTC. Protein product: CSVEDRAGGSYNEQFF.

This chain connects TRBV7-8 to TRBJ1-5, with 7 bases lining up with TRBD1. With V trimmed by 3 bases and J by 4 bases, 3 bases remained unmatched. Germline CDR1 is SGHVS and CDR2 is FQNEAQ. This CDR3 comprises 14 residues. The DNA of the CDR3 is TGTGCCAGCAGCTTGGCAGGGGGAAATCAGCCCCAGCATTTT. Translated, it gives CASSLAGGNQPQHF.

The chain recombines TRBV27 with TRBJ1-2, with 10 bases identical to TRBD1. This CDR3 comprises 17 residues. V lost 4 bases and J lost 4; bases outside the gene matches: 12. CDR1 is MNHEY, CDR2 SMNVEV, per germline (reference sequence). The CDR3 spells CASSSLQTGTGAYGYTF. The CDR3 DNA is TGTGCCAGCAGTTCCCTTCAAACCGGGACAGGGGCCTATGGCTACACCTTC.